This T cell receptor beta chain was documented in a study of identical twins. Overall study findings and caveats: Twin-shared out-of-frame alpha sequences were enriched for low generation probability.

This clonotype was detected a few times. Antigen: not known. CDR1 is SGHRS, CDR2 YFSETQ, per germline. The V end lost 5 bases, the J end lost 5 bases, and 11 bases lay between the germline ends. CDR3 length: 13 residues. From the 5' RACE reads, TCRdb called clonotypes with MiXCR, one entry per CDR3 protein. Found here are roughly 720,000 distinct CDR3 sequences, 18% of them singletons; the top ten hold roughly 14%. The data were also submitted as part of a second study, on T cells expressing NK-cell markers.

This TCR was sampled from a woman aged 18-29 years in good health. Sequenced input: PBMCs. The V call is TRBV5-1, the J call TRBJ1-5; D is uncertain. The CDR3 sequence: CASRQYVDQPQHF. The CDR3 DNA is TGCGCCAGCAGACAATACGTTGATCAGCCCCAGCATTTT.